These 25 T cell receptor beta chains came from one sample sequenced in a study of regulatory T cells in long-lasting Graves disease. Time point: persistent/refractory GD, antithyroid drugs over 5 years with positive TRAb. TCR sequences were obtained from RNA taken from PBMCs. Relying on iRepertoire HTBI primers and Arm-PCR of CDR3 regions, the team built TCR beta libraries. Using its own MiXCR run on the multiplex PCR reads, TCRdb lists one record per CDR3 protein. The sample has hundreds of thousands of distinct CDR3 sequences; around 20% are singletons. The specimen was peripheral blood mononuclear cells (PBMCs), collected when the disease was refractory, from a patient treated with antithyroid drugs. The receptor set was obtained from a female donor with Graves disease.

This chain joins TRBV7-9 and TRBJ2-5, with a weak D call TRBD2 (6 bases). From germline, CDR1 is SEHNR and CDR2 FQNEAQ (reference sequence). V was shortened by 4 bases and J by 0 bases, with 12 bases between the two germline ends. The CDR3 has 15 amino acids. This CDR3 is CASSSKEGNQETQYF. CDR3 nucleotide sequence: TGTGCCAGCAGCTCCAAGGAGGGGAACCAAGAGACCCAGTACTTC.

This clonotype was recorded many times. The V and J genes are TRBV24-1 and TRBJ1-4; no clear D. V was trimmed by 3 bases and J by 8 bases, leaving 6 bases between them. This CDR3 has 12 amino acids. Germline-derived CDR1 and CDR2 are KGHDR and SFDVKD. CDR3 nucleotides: TGTGCCACCAGTGATGGCGGGGAAAAACTGTTTTTT. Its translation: CATSDGGEKLFF.

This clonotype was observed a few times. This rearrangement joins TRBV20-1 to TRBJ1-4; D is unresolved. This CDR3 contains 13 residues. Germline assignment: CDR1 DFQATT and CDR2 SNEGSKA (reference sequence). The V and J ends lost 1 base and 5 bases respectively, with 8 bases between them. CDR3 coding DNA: TGCAGTGCTAGAGTCGCTAACAATGAAAAACTGTTTTTT. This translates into CSARVANNEKLFF.

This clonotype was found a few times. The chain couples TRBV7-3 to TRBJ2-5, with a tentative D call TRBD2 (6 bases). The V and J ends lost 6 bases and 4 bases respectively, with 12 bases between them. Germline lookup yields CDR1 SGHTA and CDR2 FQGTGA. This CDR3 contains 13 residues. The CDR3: CASSRQEGETQYF. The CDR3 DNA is TGTGCCAGCAGTAGGCAGGAGGGAGAGACCCAGTACTTC.

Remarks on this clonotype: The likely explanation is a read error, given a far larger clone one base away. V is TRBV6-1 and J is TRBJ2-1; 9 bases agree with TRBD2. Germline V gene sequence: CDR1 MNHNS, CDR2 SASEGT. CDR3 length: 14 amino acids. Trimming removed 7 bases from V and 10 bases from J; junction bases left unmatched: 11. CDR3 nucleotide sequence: TGTGCCAGCACCCGAGCGGGAGGCTCCTACGAGCAGTTCTTC. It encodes CASTRAGGSYEQFF.

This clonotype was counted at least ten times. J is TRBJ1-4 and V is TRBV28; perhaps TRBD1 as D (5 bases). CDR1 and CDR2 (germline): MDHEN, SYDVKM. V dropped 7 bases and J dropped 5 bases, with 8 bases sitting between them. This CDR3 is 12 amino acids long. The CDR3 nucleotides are TGTGCCAGCAATGACAGAAATGAAAAACTGTTTTTT. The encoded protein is CASNDRNEKLFF.

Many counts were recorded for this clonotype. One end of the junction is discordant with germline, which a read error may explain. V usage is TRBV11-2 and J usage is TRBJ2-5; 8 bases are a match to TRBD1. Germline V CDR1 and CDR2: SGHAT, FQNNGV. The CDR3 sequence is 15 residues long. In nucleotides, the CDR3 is TGTGCCAGTAGCTTGGCGGGACAGGTCCAAGAGACCCAGTACTTC. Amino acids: CASSLAGQVQETQYF. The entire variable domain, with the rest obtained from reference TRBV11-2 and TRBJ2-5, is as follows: EAGVAQSPRYKIIEKRQSVAFWCNPISGHATLYWYQQILGQGPKLLIQFQNNGVVDDSQLPKDRFSAERLKGVDSTLKIQPAKLEDSAVYLCASSLAGQVQETQYFGPGTRLLVL.

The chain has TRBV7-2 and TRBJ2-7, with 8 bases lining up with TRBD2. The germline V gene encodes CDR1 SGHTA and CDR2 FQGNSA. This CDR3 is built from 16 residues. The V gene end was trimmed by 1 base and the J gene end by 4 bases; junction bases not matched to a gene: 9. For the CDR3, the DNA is TGTGCCAGCAGCTTAGAGAGGGGACTAGGCCCTTACGAGCAGTACTTC. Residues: CASSLERGLGPYEQYF.

The CDR3 spells CASKLQGFISYNSPLHF. The CDR3, as DNA: TGTGCCAGCAAACTACAGGGGTTTATCTCCTATAATTCACCCCTCCACTTT. The chain joins TRBV6-1 to TRBJ1-6; 7 nucleotides match TRBD1. With V trimmed by 7 bases and J by 0 bases, 9 bases remained unmatched. The CDR3 spans 17 residues. Per germline, CDR1 MNHNS and CDR2 SASEGT.

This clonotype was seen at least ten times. The CDR3 protein is CASSESGRFYEQYF. In nucleotides, the CDR3 is TGTGCCAGCAGTGAAAGCGGGAGATTCTACGAGCAGTACTTC. The rearrangement joins TRBV28 to TRBJ2-7, with TRBD2 matching over 8 bases. Germline CDR1 reads MDHEN; CDR2 reads SYDVKM. The CDR3 is 14 amino acids. V dropped 5 bases and J dropped 3; count of bases not matched to a gene: 6.

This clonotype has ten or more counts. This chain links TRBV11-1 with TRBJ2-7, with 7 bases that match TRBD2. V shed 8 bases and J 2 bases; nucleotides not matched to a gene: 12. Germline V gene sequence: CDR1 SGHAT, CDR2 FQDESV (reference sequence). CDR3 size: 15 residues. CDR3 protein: CASSGRAGETYEQYF. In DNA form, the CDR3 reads TGTGCCAGCTCCGGAAGGGCGGGAGAGACCTACGAGCAGTACTTC.

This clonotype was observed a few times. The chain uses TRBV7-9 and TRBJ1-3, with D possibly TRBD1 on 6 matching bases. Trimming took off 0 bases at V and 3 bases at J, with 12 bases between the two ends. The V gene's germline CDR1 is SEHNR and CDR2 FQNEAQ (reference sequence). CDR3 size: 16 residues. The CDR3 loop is CASSLAPGARGNTIYF. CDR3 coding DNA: TGTGCCAGCAGCTTAGCTCCGGGGGCGCGTGGAAACACCATATATTTT.

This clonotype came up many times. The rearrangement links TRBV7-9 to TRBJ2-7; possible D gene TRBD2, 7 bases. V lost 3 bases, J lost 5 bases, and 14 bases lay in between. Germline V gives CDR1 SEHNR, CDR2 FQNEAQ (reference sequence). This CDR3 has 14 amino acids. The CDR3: CASSFIGGQHEQYF. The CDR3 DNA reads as TGTGCCAGCAGCTTCATCGGGGGGCAGCACGAGCAGTACTTC.

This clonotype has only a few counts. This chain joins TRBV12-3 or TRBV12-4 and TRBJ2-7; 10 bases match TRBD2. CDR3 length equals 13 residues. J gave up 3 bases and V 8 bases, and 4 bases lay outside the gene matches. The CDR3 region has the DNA TGTGCCAGCTCTGGACTAGCGGTCTACGAGCAGTACTTC. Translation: CASSGLAVYEQYF.

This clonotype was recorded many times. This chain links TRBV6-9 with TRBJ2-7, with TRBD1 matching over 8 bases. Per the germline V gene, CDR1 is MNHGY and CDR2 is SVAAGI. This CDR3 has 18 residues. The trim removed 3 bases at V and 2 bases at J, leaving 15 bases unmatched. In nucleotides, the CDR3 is TGTGCCAGCAGTTACTGGTCTAGGGCGGGACAGGTGGCCTACGAGCAGTACTTC. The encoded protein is CASSYWSRAGQVAYEQYF.

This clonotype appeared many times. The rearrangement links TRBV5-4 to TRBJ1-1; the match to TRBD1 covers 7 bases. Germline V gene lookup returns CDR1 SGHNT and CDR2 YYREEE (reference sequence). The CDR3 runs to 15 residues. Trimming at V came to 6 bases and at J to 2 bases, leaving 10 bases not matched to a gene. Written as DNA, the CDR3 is TGTGCCAGCACTATCACGGGACAGAGAAACACTGAAGCTTTCTTT. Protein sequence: CASTITGQRNTEAFF.

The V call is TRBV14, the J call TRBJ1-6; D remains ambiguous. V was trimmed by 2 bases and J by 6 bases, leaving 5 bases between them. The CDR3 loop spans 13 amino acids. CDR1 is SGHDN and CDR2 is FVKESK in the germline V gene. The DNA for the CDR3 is TGTGCCAGCAGCCAAAGAGTTAATTCACCCCTCCACTTT. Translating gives CASSQRVNSPLHF.

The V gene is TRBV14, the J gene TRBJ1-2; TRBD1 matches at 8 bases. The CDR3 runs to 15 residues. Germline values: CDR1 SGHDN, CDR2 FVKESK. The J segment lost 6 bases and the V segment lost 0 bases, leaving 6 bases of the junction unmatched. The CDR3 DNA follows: TGTGCCAGCAGCCAAGATCGGACAGGGCGGGATGGCTACACCTTC. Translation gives CASSQDRTGRDGYTF.

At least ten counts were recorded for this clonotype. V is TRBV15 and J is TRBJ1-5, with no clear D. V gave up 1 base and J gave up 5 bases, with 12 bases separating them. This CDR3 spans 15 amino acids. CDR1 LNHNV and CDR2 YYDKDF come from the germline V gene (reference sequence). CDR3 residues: CATSRVRVRDQPQHF. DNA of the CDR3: TGTGCCACCAGCAGAGTAAGGGTGAGGGATCAGCCCCAGCATTTT.

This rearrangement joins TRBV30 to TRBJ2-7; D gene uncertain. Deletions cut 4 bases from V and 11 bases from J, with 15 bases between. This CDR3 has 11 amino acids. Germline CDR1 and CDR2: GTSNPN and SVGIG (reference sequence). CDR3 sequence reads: CAWIGRGFKYF. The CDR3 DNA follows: TGTGCCTGGATTGGCCGAGGTTTTAAGTACTTC.

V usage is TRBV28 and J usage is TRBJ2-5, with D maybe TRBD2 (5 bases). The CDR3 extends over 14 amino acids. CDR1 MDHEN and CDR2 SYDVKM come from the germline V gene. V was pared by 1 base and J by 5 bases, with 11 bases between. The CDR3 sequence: CASSLFAGRETQYF. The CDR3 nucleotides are TGTGCCAGCAGTTTATTTGCGGGCCGGGAGACCCAGTACTTC.

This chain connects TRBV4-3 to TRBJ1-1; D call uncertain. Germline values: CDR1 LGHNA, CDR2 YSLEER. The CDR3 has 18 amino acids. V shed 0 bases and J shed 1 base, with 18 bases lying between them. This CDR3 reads CASSQDHLRQETNTEAFF. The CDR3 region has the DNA TGCGCCAGCAGCCAAGACCACTTACGACAAGAAACGAACACTGAAGCTTTCTTT.

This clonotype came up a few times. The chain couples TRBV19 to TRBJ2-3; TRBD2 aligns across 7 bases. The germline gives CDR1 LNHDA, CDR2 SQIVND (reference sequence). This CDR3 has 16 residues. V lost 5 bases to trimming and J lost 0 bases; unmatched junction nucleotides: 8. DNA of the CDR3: TGTGCCAGTAGTCCCCTAGGCGGGGGTAGCACAGATACGCAGTATTTT. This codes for CASSPLGGGSTDTQYF. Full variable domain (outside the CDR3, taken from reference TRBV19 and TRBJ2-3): DGGITQSPKYLFRKEGQNVTLSCEQNLNHDAMYWYRQDPGQGLRLIYYSQIVNDFQKGDIAEGYSVSREKKESFPLTVTSAQKNPTAFYLCASSPLGGGSTDTQYFGPGTRLTVL.

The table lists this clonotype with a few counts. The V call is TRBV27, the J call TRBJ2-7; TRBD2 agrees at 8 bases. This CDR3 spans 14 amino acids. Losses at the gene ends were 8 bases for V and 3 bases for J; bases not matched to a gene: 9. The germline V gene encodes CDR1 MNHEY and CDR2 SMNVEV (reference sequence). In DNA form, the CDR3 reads TGTGCCAGCGGCTCCGGGACTAGAGACTACGAGCAGTACTTC. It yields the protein CASGSGTRDYEQYF.

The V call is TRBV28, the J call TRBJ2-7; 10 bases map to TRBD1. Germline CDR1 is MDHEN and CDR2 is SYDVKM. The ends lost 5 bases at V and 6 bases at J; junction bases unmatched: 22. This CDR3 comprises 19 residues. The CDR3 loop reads CASSPDLETGGARRFEQYF. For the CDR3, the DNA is TGTGCCAGCAGTCCTGATCTCGAGACAGGGGGCGCGAGACGCTTCGAGCAGTACTTC.